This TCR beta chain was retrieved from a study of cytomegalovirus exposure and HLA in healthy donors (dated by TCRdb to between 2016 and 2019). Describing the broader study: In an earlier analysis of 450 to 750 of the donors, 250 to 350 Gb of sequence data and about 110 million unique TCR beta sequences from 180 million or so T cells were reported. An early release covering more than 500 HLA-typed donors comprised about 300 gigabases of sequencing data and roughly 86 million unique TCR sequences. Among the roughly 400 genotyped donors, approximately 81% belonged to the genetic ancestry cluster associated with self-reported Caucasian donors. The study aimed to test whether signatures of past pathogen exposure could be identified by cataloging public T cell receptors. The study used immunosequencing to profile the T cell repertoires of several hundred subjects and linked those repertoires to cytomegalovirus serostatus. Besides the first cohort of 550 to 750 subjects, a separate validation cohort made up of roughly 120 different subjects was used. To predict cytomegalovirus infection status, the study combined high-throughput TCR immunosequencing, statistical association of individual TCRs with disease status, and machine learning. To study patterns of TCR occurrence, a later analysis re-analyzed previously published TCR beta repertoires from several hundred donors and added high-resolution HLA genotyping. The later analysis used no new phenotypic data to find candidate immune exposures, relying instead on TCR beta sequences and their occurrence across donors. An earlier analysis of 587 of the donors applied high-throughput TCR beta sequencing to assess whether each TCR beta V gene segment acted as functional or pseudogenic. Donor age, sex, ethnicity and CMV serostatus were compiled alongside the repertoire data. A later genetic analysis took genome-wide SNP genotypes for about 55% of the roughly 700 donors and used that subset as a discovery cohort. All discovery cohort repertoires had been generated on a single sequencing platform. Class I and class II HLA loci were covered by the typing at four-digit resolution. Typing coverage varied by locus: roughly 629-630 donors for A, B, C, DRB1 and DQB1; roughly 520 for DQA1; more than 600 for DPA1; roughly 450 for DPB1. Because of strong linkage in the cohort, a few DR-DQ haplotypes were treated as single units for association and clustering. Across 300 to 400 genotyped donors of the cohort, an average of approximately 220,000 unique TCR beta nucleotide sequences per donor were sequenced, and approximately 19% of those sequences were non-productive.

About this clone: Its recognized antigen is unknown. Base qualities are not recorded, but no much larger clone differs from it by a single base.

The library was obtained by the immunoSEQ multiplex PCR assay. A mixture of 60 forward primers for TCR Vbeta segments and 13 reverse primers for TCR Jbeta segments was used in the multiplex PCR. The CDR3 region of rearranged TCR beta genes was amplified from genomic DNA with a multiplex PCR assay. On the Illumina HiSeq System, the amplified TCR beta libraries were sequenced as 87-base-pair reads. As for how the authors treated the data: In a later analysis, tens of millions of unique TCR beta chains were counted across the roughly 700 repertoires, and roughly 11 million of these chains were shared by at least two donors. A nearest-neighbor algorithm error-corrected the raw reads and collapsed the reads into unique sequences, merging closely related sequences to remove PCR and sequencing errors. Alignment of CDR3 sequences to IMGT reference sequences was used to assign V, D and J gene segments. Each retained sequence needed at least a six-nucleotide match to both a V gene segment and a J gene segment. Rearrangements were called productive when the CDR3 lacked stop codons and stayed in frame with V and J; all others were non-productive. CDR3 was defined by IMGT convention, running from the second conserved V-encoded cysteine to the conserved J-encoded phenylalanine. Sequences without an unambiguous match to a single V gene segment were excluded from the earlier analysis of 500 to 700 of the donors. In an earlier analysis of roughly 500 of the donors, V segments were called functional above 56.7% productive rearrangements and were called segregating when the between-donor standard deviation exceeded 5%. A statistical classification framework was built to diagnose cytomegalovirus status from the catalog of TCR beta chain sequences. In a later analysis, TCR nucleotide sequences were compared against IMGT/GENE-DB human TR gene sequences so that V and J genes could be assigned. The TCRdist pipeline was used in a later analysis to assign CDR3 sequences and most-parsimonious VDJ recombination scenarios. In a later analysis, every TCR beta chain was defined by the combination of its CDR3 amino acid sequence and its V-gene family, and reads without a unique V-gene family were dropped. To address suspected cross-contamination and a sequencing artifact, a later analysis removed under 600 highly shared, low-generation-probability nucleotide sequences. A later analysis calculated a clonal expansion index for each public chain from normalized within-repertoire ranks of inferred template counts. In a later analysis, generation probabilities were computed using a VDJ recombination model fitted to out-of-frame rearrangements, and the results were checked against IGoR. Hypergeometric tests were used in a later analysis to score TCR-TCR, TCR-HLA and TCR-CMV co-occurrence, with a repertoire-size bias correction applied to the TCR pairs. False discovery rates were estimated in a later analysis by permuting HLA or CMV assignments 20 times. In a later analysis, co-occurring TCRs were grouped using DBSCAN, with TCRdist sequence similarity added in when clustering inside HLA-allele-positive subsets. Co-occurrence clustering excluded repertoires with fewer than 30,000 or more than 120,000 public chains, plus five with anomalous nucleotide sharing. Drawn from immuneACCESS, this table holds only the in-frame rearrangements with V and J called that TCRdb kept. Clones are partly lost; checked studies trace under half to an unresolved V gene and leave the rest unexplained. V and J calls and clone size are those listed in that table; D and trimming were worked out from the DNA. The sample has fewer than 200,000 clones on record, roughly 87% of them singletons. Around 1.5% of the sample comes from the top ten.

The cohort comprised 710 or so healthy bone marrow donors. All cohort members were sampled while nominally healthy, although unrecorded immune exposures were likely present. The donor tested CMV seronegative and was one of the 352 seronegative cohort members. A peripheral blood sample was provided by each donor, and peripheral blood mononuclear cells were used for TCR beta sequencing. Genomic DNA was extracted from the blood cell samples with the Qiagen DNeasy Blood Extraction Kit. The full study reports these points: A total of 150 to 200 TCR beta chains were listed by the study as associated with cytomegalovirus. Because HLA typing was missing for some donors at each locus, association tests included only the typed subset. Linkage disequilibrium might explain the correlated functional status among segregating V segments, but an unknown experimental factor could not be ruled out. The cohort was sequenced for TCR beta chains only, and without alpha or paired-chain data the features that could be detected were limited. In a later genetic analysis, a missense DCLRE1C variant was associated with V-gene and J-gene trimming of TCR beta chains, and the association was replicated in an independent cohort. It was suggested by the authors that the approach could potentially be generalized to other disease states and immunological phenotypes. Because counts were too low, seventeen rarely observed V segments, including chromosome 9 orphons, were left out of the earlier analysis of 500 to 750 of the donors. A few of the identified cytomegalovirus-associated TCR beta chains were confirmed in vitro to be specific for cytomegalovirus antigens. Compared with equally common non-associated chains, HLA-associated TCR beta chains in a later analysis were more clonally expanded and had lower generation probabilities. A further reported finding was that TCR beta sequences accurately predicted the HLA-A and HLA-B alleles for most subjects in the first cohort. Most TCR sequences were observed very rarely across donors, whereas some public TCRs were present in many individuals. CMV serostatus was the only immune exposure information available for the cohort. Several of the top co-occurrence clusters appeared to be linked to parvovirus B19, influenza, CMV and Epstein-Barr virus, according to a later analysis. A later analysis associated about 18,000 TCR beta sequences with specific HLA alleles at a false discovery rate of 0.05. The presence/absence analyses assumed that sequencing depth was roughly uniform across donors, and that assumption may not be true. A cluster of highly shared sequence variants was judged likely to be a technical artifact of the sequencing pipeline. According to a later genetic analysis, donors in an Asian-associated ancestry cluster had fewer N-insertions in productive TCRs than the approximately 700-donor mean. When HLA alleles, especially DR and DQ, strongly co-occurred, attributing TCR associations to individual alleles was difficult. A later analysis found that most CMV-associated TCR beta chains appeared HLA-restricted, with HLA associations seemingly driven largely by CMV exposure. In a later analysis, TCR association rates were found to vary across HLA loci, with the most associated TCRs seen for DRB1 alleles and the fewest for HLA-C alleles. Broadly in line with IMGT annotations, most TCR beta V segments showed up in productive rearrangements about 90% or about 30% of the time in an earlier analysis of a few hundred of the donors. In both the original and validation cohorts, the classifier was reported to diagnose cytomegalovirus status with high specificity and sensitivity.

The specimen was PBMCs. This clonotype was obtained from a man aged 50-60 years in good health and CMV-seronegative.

The nucleotide sequence reads as follows: TGTGCCAGCAGCGCCCTCTCCGGTAGTAGCACAGATACGCAGTATTTT. Translated, this is CASSALSGSSTDTQYF. The chain is assembled from TRBV9 and TRBJ2-3; the D segment cannot be called with confidence. V and J lose 3 bases and 0 bases, and a span of 14 bases separates them. The CDR3, from cysteine to phenylalanine, totals 16 residues. Only the CDR3 region is kept as DNA, spanning 48 bases read in frame from base 1. Looking up the germline V gene yields CDR1 SGDLS and CDR2 YYNGEE. With all but the CDR3 taken from the reference TRBV9 and TRBJ2-3 genes, the full variable domain is: DSGVTQTPKHLITATGQRVTLRCSPRSGDLSVYWYQQSLDQGLQFLIQYYNGEERAKGNILERFSAQQFPDLHSELNLSSLELGDSALYFCASSALSGSSTDTQYFGPGTRLTVL.